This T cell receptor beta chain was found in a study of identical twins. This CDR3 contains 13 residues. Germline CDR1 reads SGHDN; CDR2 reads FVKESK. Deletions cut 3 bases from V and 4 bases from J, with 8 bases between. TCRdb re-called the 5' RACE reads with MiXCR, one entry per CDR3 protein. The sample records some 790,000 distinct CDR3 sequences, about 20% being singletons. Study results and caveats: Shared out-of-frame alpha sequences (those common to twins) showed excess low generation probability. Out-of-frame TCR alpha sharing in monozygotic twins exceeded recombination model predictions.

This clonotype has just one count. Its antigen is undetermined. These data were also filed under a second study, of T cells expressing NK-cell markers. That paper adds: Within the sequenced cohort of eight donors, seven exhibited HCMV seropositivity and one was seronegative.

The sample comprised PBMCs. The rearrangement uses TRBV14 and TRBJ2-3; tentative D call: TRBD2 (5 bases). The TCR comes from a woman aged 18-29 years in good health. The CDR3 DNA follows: TGTGCCAGCAGCCACGGAGGTTCAGATACGCAGTATTTT. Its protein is CASSHGGSDTQYF.